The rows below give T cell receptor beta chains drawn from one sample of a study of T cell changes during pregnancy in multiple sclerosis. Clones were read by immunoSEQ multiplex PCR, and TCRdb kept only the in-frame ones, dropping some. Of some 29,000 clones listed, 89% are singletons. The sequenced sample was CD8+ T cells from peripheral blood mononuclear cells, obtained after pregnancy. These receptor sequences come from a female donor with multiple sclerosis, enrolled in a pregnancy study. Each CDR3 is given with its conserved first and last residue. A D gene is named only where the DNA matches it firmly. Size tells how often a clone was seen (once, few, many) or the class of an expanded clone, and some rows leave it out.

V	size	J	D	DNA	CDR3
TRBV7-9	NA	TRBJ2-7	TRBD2	TGTGCCAGCAGCTTAGCGAAGACTAGCGGACCCTACGAGCAGTACTTC	CASSLAKTSGPYEQYF
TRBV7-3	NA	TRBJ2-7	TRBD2	TGTGCCAGCAGCCCCGGACTAGCAGGTGACGAGCAGTACTTC	CASSPGLAGDEQYF
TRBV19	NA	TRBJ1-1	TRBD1	TGTGCCAGTAGTCCGCGACAGGGGACGGCTGAAGCTTTCTTT	CASSPRQGTAEAFF
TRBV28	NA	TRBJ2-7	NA	TGTGCCAGCAGTCGCGGCGTGTACGAGCAGTACTTC	CASSRGVYEQYF
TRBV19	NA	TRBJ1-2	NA	TGTGCCAGTAGTATCAGTTGGACAGATTCCTATGGCTACACCTTC	CASSISWTDSYGYTF
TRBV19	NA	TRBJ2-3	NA	TGTGCCAGTAGTATCGGAACAGGGACCGATACGCAGTATTTT	CASSIGTGTDTQYF
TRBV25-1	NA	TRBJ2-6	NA	TGTGCCAGCAGTGAATCTGAGAGTTCTGGGGCCAACGTCCTGACTTTC	CASSESESSGANVLTF
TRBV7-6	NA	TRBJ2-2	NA	TGTGCCAGCAGCCCAACCCGGAGAGGGGAGCTGTTTTTT	CASSPTRRGELFF
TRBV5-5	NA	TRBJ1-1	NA	TGTGCCAGTACAGCCAATACTCAAGGGGCCACTGAAGCTTTCTTT	CASTANTQGATEAFF
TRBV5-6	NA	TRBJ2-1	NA	TGTGCCAGCAGCCTCGGGGGTGGCGGGACCTACAATGAGCAGTTCTTC	CASSLGGGGTYNEQFF
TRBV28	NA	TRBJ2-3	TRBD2	TGTGCCAGCAGTTTAACGGGACTAGCGCGCGGCACAGATACGCAGTATTTT	CASSLTGLARGTDTQYF
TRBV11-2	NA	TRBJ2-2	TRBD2	TGTGCCAGCAGCTCCGCACTAGCGGCCCGGGAGCTGTTTTTT	CASSSALAARELFF
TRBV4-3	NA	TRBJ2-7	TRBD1	TGCGCCAGCAGCCTCAACCGGGACAGGGGCATCGAGCAGTACTTC	CASSLNRDRGIEQYF
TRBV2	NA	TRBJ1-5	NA	TGTGCCAGCAGTTACGACGGAGGCCTTAATCAGCCCCAGCATTTT	CASSYDGGLNQPQHF
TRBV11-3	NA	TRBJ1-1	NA	TGTGCCAGCAGCTTTAGGGGACACGGGTTGGAAACTGAAGCTTTCTTT	CASSFRGHGLETEAFF
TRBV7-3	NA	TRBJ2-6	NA	TGTGCCAGCAGCTTATCCGCGAAGATCTCTGGGGCCAACGTCCTGACTTTC	CASSLSAKISGANVLTF
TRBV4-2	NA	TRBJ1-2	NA	TGTGCCAGCAGCCAAGATTGGCAGGGAAACTATGGCTACACCTTC	CASSQDWQGNYGYTF
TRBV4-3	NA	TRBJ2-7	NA	TGCGCCAGCAGCCTATATATCTCCTACGAGCAGTACTTC	CASSLYISYEQYF
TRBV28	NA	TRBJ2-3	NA	TGTGCCAGCAGTTCACTATATGTCCAAGATGAAGGCACAGATACGCAGTATTTT	CASSSLYVQDEGTDTQYF
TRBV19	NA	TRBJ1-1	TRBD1	TGTGCCAGTAGCTACAGGGGTATGAACACTGAAGCTTTCTTT	CASSYRGMNTEAFF
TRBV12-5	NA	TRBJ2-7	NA	TGTGCTAGTGGCACAGGGAATTCCTACGAGCAGTACTTC	CASGTGNSYEQYF
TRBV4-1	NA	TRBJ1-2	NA	TGCGCCAGCAGAAATTCGTATGGCTACACCTTC	CASRNSYGYTF
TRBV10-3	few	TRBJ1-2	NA	TGTGCCATCAGTGAGTTCTTCGCCCAGGGCCCTAACTATGGCTACACCTTC	CAISEFFAQGPNYGYTF
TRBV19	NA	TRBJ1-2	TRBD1	TGTGCCAGTAGCCCCGGGACAGCCTCCTATGGCTACACCTTC	CASSPGTASYGYTF
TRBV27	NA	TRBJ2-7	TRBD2	TGTGCCAGCAGTTCTCGACTAGCGGGGATGTACGAGCAGTACTTC	CASSSRLAGMYEQYF
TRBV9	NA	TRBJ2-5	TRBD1	TGTGCCAGCAGCGAGGACAGGGTACTCGAAGAGACCCAGTACTTC	CASSEDRVLEETQYF
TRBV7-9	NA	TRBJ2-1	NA	TGTGCCAGCAGCTGGGACACTCACAATGAGCAGTTCTTC	CASSWDTHNEQFF
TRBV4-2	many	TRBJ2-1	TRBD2	TGTGCCAGCAGCCAAGATACTAGCGGGATCTACAATGAGCAGTTCTTC	CASSQDTSGIYNEQFF
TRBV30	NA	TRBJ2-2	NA	TGTGCCTGGGTAGCGTTTACCGGGGAGCTGTTTTTT	CAWVAFTGELFF
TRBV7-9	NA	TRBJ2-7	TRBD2	TGTGCCAGCAGCTTTAGCGGGAGAGATTACGAGCAGTACTTC	CASSFSGRDYEQYF
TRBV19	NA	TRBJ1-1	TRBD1	TGTGCCAGTACCCAAACAGGGGGCGAAGCTTTCTTT	CASTQTGGEAFF
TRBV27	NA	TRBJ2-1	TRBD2	TGTGCCAGCAGTTTTAGCGGGTCCTACAATGAGCAGTTCTTC	CASSFSGSYNEQFF
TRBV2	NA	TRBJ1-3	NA	TGTGCCAGCAGTGAAGCGCGAGCCTTCCTATCGGTAGTTAGCCCTATGGCGGGAAACACCATATATTTT	CASSEARAFLSVVSPMAGNTIYF
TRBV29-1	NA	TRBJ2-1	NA	TGCAGCGTTGGGTGGGGACTCAATGAGCAGTTCTTC	CSVGWGLNEQFF
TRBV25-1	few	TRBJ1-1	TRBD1	TGTGCCAGCAGCTGGACAGGGGAGAACACTGAAGCTTTCTTT	CASSWTGENTEAFF
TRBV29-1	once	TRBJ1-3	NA	TGCAGCGTTGAAGAAGATTACAGGGAGCAGCACTCTGGAAACACCATATATTTT	CSVEEDYREQHSGNTIYF
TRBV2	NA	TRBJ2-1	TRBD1	TGTGCCAGCGGGACAGTCCGGAATGAGCAGTTCTTC	CASGTVRNEQFF
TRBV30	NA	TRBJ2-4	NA	TGTGCCTGGTGGCGACTAGCCAAAAACATTCAGTACTTC	CAWWRLAKNIQYF
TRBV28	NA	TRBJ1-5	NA	TGTGCCAGCAGCGAAAGGAGGGTTAGGAGTCAGCCCCAGCATTTT	CASSERRVRSQPQHF
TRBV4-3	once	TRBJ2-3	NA	TGCGCCAGCAGCCAAGATCGCGGGTCAGGAGATACGCAGTATTTT	CASSQDRGSGDTQYF
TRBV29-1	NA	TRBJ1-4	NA	TGCAGCGTGGCCATGTCAGGGTCTCGAGAAAAACTGTTTTTT	CSVAMSGSREKLFF